This T cell receptor beta chain originates from a study of human T cells and chemical hapten exposure. Regarding the study as a whole: Versus controls, significantly more large CDR3 similarity clusters arose from expanded TCRs.

As for time point: patch test 3, about 24 weeks after DPC sensitization. As for treatment: therapeutic diphenylcyclopropenone sensitization with weekly scalp DPC. Per the authors' pipeline: Sequenced samples showed a median of around 91,000 TCRs each, with counts running from around 24,000 to 710,000. TCRdb itself ran the RACE reads through MiXCR, one entry per CDR3 protein. TCRdb, not the original authors, processed these V and J calls. Of about 110,000 distinct CDR3 sequences listed, roughly a third are singletons. Only a few counts were recorded for this clonotype. Its antigen remains unidentified. The V and J ends lost 7 bases and 0 bases, in that order; junction bases with no gene match: 13. The CDR3 has 20 residues. Germline lookup yields CDR1 LNHDA and CDR2 SQIVND (reference sequence).

The sequencing here drew on whole blood, taken in connection with sensitization to the hapten diphenylcyclopropenone (DPC). V and J are TRBV19 and TRBJ2-2, with TRBD2 matching 14 bases. The receptor's source is a man in his forties with alopecia areata. Some clones in this sample may be carry-over from other donors' samples. The CDR3 spells CASTPFGLAGGRSNTGELFF. The CDR3 DNA reads TGTGCCAGTACCCCCTTTGGACTAGCGGGAGGCCGATCGAACACCGGGGAGCTGTTTTTT.